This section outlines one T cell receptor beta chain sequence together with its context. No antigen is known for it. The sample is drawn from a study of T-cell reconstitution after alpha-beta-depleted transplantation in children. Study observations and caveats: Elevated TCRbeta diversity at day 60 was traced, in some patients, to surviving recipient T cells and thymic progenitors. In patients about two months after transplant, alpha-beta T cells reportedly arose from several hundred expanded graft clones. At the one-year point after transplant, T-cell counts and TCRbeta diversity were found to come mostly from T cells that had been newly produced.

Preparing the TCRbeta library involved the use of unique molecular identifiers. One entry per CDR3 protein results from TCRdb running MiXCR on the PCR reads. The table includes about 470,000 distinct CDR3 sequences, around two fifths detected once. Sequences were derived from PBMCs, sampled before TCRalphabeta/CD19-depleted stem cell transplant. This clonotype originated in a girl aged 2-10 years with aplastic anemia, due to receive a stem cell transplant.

The DNA of the CDR3 is TGCAGTGCTAGCCCAGCGGGTGGTGGAGAGACCCAGTACTTC. Its protein product is CSASPAGGGETQYF. This chain connects TRBV20-1 to TRBJ2-5, with D tentatively TRBD2 (6 bases). Germline V gene sequence: CDR1 DFQATT, CDR2 SNEGSKA (reference sequence). There are 14 residues in the CDR3. Trimming shortened V by 3 bases and J by 4 bases, and 15 bases separated the two germline ends.